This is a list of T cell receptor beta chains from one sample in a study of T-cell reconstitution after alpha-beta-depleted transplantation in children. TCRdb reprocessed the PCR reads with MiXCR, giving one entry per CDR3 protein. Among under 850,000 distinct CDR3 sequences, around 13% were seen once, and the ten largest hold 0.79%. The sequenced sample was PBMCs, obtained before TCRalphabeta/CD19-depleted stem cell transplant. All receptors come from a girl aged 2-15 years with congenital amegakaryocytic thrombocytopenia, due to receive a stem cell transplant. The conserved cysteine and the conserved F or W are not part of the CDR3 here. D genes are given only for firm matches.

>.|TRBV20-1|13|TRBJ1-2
SARGRGAQEYGYT
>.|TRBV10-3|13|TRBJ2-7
AISELGRKGHEQY
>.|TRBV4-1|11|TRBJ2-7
ASSQLSPYEQY
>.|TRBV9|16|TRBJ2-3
ASSETGVEGISTDTQY
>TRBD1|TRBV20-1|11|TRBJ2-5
SARGQYGETQY
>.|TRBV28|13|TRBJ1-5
ASSLLKGNNQPQH
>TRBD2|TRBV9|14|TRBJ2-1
ASSAPSGSSYNEQF
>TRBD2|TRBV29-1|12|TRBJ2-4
SVASGGSKNIQY
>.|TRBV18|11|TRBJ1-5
ASSPRFNQPQH
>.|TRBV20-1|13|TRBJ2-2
SARVSQAATGELF
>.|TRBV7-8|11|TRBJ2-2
ASSLGAIGELF
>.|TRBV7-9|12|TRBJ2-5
ASSLTGEVGGQY
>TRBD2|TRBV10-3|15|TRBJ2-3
AIRGLAGGIDTDTQY
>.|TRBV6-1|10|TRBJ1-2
ASNQGPYGYT
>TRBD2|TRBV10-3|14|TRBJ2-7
AIRATLAGDVYEQY
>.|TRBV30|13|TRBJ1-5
AWSVMGGADQPQH
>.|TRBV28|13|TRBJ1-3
ASRSNTGSGNTIY
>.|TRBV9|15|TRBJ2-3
ASSGRGSVAETDTQY